This passage covers 3 T cell receptor beta chains from one sample sequenced in a study of PD-1 blockade in classical Hodgkin lymphoma. As for time point: cycle 4 day 1 (C4D1), after around six weeks of nivolumab. All the patients suffered relapse after autologous stem cell transplantation, and brentuximab vedotin exposure differed. Clones were sequenced by immunoSEQ multiplex PCR, and TCRdb holds only the in-frame ones, with some missing. The sample carries fewer than 25,000 clones, approximately 65% recorded once. The sample here was peripheral blood mononuclear cells (PBMCs), taken before the fourth cycle of nivolumab. These receptors came from a human donor with classical Hodgkin lymphoma.

The V gene is TRBV4-1, the J gene TRBJ2-1; 7 bases line up with TRBD1. The CDR3 is 16 residues long. Germline loops: CDR1 MGHRA, CDR2 YSYEKL. Trimming took 1 base from V and 0 from J; bases not matched to a gene: 3. Here the CDR3 DNA reads TGCGCCAGCAGCCAAGGCGACAGGGTCTCCTACAATGAGCAGTTCTTC. Its protein is CASSQGDRVSYNEQFF.

The J gene is TRBJ1-2, the V gene TRBV5-1; TRBD1 matches at 8 bases. In germline, CDR1 is SGHRS, CDR2 YFSETQ. J lost 4 bases, V lost 0 bases, and 2 bases had no gene match. There are 14 residues in the CDR3. The CDR3 sequence is CASSLEGQAYGYTF. In nucleotides, the CDR3 is TGCGCCAGCAGCTTGGAGGGACAGGCCTATGGCTACACCTTC. The entire variable domain, with the rest obtained from reference TRBV5-1 and TRBJ1-2, is as follows: KAGVTQTPRYLIKTRGQQVTLSCSPISGHRSVSWYQQTPGQGLQFLFEYFSETQRNKGNFPGRFSGRQFSNSRSEMNVSTLELGDSALYLCASSLEGQAYGYTFGSGTRLTVV.

The chain is built from TRBV27 and TRBJ1-1, with D possibly matching TRBD1 (5 bases). Per germline, CDR1 MNHEY and CDR2 SMNVEV (reference sequence). The V end was cut by 6 bases, the J end by 3 bases, with 14 bases between. CDR3 length: 14 amino acids. In nucleotides, the CDR3 is TGTGCCAGCAGCTTAGCGGGGGGTCACACTGAAGCTTTCTTT. It encodes CASSLAGGHTEAFF.